This note documents a single T cell receptor (beta chain) sequence. V was clipped by 1 base and J by 3 bases, with 16 bases between them. Germline V gene data show CDR1 as LGHNA and CDR2 as YNFKEQ. This CDR3 is 17 amino acids long. This sample is drawn from a study of cytotoxic CD8 clonotypes in ibrutinib-treated CLL. Study background: Collecting the response samples happened after a median about eleven months of treatment, with a range of 6 to 36. The samples contained a few hundred thousand productive templates on average. They also contained an average of approximately 97,000 productive rearrangements.

Sequencing was designed to attain a depth spanning 1 in 200,000 to 1 in 1 million T cells. Measured with immunoSEQ multiplex PCR; TCRdb has only the in-frame clones, and not every one. Of approximately 210,000 clones in the sample, 72% were seen once. Sequencing was performed on PBMCs, taken after 24 months of ibrutinib treatment. The chain couples TRBV4-2 to TRBJ1-5; tentatively, D is TRBD1 (5 bases). The sequence was collected from a human donor with chronic lymphocytic leukemia. The CDR3 sequence: CASSQGRVPSNNQPQHF. CDR3 nucleotides: TGTGCCAGCAGCCAAGGCAGGGTCCCTTCCAACAATCAGCCCCAGCATTTT.